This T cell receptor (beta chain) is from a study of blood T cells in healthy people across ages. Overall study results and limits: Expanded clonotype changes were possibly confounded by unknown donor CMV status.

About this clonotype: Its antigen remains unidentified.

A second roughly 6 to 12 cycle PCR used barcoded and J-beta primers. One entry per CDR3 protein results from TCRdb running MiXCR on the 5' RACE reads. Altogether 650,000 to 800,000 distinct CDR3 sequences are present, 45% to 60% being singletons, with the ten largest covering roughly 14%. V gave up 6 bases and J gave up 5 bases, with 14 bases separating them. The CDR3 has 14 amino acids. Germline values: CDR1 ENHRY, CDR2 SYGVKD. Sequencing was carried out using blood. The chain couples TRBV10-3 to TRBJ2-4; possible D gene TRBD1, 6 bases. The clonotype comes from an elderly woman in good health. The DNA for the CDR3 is TGTGCCATCAGCCCGGACAGTACCCAAAACATTCAGTACTTC. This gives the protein CAISPDSTQNIQYF.